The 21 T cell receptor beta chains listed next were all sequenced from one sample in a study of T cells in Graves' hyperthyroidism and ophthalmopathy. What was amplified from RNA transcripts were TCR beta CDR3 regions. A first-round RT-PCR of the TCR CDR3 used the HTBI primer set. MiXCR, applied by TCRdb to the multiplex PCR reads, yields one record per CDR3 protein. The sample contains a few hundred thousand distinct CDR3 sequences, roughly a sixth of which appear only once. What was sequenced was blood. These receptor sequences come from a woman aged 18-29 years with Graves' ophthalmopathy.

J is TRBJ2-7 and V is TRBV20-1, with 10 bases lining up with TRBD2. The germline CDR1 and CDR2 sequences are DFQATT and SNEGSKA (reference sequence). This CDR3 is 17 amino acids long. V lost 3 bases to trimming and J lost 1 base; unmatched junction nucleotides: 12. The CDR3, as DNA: TGCAGTGCTAGTTATCCTAGCGGGGGCCCCTTATCCTACGAGCAGTACTTC. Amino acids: CSASYPSGGPLSYEQYF.

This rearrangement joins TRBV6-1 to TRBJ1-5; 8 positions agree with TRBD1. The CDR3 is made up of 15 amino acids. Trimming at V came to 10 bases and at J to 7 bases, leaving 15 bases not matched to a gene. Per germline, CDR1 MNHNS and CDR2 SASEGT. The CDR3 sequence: CATNSHDRGLQPQHF. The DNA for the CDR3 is TGTGCCACCAATTCGCACGACAGGGGACTACAGCCCCAGCATTTT.

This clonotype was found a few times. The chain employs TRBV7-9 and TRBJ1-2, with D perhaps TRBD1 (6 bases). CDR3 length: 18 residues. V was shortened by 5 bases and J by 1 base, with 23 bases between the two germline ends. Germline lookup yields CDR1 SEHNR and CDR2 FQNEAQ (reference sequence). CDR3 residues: CASSRSDRGEGLNYGYTF. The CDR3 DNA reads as TGTGCCAGCAGCAGGTCGGACAGAGGGGAGGGCCTTAACTATGGCTACACCTTC.

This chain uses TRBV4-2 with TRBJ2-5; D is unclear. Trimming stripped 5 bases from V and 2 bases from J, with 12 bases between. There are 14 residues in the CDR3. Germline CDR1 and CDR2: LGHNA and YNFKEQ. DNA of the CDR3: TGTGCCAGCAGCGCGTTGGCAATACAAGAGACCCAGTACTTC. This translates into CASSALAIQETQYF.

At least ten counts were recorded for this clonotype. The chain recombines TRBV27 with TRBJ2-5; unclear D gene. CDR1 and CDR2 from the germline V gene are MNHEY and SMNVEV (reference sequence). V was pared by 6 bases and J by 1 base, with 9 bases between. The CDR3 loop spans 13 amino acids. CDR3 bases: TGTGCCAGCAGCATGGGTTCCCAAGAGACCCAGTACTTC. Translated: CASSMGSQETQYF.

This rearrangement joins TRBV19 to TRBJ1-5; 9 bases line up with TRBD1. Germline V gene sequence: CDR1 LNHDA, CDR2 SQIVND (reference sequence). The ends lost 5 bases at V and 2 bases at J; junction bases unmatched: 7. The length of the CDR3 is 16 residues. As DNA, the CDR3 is TGTGCCAGTAGTCTCCGGACAGGGGCCGGCAATCAGCCCCAGCATTTT. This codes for CASSLRTGAGNQPQHF.

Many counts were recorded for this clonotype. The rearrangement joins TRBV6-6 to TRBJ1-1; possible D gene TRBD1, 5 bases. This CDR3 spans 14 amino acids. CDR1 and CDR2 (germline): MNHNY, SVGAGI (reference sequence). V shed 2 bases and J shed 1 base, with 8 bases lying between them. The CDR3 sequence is CASSYEGQNTEAFF. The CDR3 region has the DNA TGTGCCAGCAGTTACGAGGGGCAGAACACTGAAGCTTTCTTT.

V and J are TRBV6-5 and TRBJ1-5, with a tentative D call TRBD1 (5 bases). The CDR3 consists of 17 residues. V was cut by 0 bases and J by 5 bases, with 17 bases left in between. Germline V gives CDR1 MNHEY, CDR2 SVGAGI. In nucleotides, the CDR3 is TGTGCCAGCAGTTACTCGTTGGGCCAGGGAAAGGATCAGCCCCAGCATTTT. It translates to CASSYSLGQGKDQPQHF.

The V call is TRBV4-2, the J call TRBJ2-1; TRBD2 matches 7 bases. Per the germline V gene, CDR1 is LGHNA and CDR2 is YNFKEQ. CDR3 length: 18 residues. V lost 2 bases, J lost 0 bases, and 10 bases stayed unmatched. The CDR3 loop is CASSQPNTSVYSYNEQFF. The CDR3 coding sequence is TGTGCCAGCAGCCAACCCAATACTAGCGTGTACTCCTACAATGAGCAGTTCTTC.

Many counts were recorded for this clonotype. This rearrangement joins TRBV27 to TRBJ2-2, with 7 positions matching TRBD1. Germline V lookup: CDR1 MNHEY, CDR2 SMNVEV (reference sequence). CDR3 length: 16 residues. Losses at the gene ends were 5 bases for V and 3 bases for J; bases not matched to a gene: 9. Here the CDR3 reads CASSLLRGRDTGELFF. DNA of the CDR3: TGTGCCAGCAGTCTACTAAGGGGGCGGGACACCGGGGAGCTGTTTTTT.

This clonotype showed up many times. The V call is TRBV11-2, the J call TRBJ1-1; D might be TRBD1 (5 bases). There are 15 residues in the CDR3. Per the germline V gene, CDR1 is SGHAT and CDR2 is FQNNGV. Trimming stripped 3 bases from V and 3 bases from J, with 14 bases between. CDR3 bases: TGTGCCAGCAGCTTTCAAAGGGGTAAGGACACTGAAGCTTTCTTT. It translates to CASSFQRGKDTEAFF.

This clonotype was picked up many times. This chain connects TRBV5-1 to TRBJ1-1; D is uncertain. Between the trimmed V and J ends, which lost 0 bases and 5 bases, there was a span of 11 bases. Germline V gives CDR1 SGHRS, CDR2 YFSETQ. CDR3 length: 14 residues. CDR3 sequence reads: CASSLVPQRTEAFF. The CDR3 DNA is TGCGCCAGCAGCTTGGTACCGCAGCGGACTGAAGCTTTCTTT.

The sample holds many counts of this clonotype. CDR3 DNA sequence: TGCAGTGCTAGAGATCTGGTAGGGACAGGCGCCTTGGAGCAGTACTTC. Amino acid sequence: CSARDLVGTGALEQYF. The rearrangement links TRBV20-1 to TRBJ2-7, with 8 nucleotides matching TRBD1. The CDR3 extends over 16 amino acids. Trimming at V came to 0 bases and at J to 7 bases, leaving 14 bases not matched to a gene. CDR1 is DFQATT and CDR2 is SNEGSKA in the germline V gene (reference sequence).

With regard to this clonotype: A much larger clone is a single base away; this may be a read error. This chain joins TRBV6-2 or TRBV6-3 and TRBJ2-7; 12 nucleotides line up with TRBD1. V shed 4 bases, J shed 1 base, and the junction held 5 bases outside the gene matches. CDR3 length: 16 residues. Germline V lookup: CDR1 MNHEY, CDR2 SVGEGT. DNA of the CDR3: TGTGCCAGCAGTTTGCCGGGACAGGGGGCTTCCTACGAGCAGTACTTC. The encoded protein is CASSLPGQGASYEQYF.

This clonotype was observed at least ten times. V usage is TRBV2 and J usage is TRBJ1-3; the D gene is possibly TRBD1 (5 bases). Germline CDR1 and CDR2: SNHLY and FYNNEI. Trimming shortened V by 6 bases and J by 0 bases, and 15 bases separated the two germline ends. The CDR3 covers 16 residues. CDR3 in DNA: TGTGCCAGCAGCCAGGCGTGGGGGGACTCTGGAAACACCATATATTTT. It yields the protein CASSQAWGDSGNTIYF.

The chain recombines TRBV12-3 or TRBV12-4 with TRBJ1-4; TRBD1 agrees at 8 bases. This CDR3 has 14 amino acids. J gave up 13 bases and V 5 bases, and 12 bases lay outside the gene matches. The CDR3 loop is CASSPEWTGSGLFF. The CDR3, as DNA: TGTGCCAGCAGTCCCGAGTGGACAGGGTCCGGACTGTTTTTT.

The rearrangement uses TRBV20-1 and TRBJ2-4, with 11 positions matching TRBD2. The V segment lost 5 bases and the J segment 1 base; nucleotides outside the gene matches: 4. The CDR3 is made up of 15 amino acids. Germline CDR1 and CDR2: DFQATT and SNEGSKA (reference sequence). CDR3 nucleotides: TGCAGTGCTGACTTAGCGGGGGGGGCCAAAAACATTCAGTACTTC. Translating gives CSADLAGGAKNIQYF.

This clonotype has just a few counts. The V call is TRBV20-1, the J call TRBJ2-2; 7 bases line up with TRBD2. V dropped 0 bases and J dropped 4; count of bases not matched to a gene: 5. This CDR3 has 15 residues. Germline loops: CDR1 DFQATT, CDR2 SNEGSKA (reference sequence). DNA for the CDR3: TGCAGTGCTAGAGATGCGGGGGTTGGCACCGGGGAGCTGTTTTTT. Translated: CSARDAGVGTGELFF.

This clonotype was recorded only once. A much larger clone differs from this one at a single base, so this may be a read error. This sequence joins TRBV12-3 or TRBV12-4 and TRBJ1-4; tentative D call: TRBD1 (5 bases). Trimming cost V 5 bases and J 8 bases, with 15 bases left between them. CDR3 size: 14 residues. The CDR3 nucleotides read TGTGCCAGCAGTCCCGGCAGGGAAGAAGAAAAACTGTTTTTT. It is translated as CASSPGREEEKLFF.

DNA of the CDR3: TGTGCCAGCAGCCCGGGCCGGGGGGCTAACTATGGTAGCTACACCTTC. Translated, it gives CASSPGRGANYGSYTF. The chain links TRBV7-3 to TRBJ1-2; possibly TRBD1 for D (6 bases). Per germline, CDR1 SGHTA and CDR2 FQGTGA. Trimming took off 5 bases at V and 9 bases at J, with 25 bases between the two ends. The length of the CDR3 is 16 residues.

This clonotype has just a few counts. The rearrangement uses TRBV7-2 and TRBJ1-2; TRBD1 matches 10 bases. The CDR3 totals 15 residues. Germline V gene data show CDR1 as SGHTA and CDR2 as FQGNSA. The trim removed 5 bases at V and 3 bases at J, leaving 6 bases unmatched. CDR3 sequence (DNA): TGTGCCAGCAGCGGACGGGACAGGGGCGACTATGGCTACACCTTC. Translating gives CASSGRDRGDYGYTF.